Listed below are T cell receptor beta chains from one sample, sequenced in a study of OX40 agonist ivuxolimab in advanced cancers. Some clones are missing from TCRdb's copy, which holds only in-frame ones; the method was immunoSEQ multiplex PCR. The sample carries 71,000 or so clones, 65% to 85% recorded once. The sequenced sample was CD4+ or CD8+ T cells sorted from blood, obtained in a trial of the OX40 agonist ivuxolimab. Every receptor here comes from an adult with an advanced solid tumor such as melanoma, head and neck, liver or kidney cancer. CDR3s include the opening cysteine and the closing phenylalanine or tryptophan. The D gene is left open where the match is weak. Size values are once, few and many counts, or a class for expanded clones, and some rows have none.

V	J	D	size	DNA	CDR3
TRBV28	TRBJ2-5	TRBD1	medium-sized	TGTGCCAGCAGTTTACAGGGACAGGGAGAGACCCAGTACTTC	CASSLQGQGETQYF
TRBV19	TRBJ2-1	NA	NA	TGTGCCAGTAGTATAAAACCCCGGGACTGGCCGTACAATGAGCAGTTCTTC	CASSIKPRDWPYNEQFF
TRBV6-6	TRBJ2-5	NA	NA	TGTGCCAGCAGTTCCTCACGTTTGTCGGAGACCCAGTACTTC	CASSSSRLSETQYF
TRBV6-5	TRBJ1-2	NA	NA	TGTGCCAGCAGTAAACAGTGGGACTATGGCTACACCTTC	CASSKQWDYGYTF
TRBV2	TRBJ2-2	TRBD2	NA	TGTGCCAGCAATCTAGCGGGAGTGAAAAACACCGGGGAGCTGTTTTTT	CASNLAGVKNTGELFF
TRBV7-9	TRBJ2-5	NA	few	TGTGCCAGCAGCTTAGTGGGGCAAGAGACCCAGTACTTC	CASSLVGQETQYF
TRBV5-8	TRBJ1-5	TRBD1	NA	TGTGCCAGTCGCCTGGGACAGGGGGTCCCTAATCAGCCCCAGCATTTT	CASRLGQGVPNQPQHF
TRBV4-1	TRBJ2-1	TRBD2	NA	TGCGCCAGCAGCCAAGAGGGACTAGCGGCCAATGAGCAGTTCTTC	CASSQEGLAANEQFF
TRBV11-2	TRBJ1-2	TRBD1	NA	TGTGCCAGCAGCCGGACGACAGGGGGCTATGGCTACACCTTC	CASSRTTGGYGYTF
TRBV6-6	TRBJ2-1	TRBD1	NA	TGTGCCAGCAGTTACCTGGACAGGGGCAATGAGCAGTTCTTC	CASSYLDRGNEQFF
TRBV6-4	TRBJ2-3	NA	NA	TGTGCCAGCAGTCAGGGGCGGACAGATACGCAGTATTTT	CASSQGRTDTQYF
TRBV6-4	TRBJ1-5	NA	NA	TGTGCCAGCAGTGAAGGCATTGGTCAGCCCCAGCATTTT	CASSEGIGQPQHF
TRBV27	TRBJ2-5	NA	NA	TGTGCCAGCAGGTCGCGCGGGGGCGGCGAGACCCAGTACTTC	CASRSRGGGETQYF
TRBV5-1	TRBJ1-2	NA	NA	TGCGCCAGCAGCTCGGACGTTAACTATGGCTACACCTTC	CASSSDVNYGYTF
TRBV5-1	TRBJ2-3	TRBD1	NA	TGCGCCAGCAGCCCCGGGACAGGGACTAGCACAGATACGCAGTATTTT	CASSPGTGTSTDTQYF
TRBV27	TRBJ1-1	NA	NA	TGTGCCAGCAGTTTATTAGGGGGTGAAGCTTTCTTT	CASSLLGGEAFF
TRBV28	TRBJ2-7	NA	NA	TGTGCCAGCAGCTCGGCGGCCGGGGGCACCTACGAGCAGTACTTC	CASSSAAGGTYEQYF
TRBV5-1	TRBJ1-2	NA	NA	TGCGCCAGCAGCCTCTCCGGGACCCCCAATGGCTACACCTTC	CASSLSGTPNGYTF
TRBV5-1	TRBJ2-1	TRBD2	NA	TGCGCCAGCAGCTTGGTAGCGGGGGGAAACTACAATGAGCAGTTCTTC	CASSLVAGGNYNEQFF
TRBV14	TRBJ1-3	NA	few	TGTGCCAGCAGCCAAGTGCGAAACACCATATATTTT	CASSQVRNTIYF
TRBV10-3	TRBJ2-2	TRBD2	NA	TGTGCCATCAGTGAGTCGAGTACTCTAGCGGGACACACCGGGGAGCTGTTTTTT	CAISESSTLAGHTGELFF
TRBV7-9	TRBJ2-3	NA	NA	TGTGCCAGCAGCTTAGGGTCCCTAGAGGCAGATACGCAGTATTTT	CASSLGSLEADTQYF
TRBV4-1	TRBJ1-1	NA	NA	TGCGCCAGCAGCCAACACAGGGCAAACACTGAAGCTTTCTTT	CASSQHRANTEAFF
TRBV28	TRBJ2-3	NA	NA	TGTGCCAGCAGTTTAGGAGCTTTTGGACGCCGGTCGGTAGATACGCAGTATTTT	CASSLGAFGRRSVDTQYF
TRBV12-5	TRBJ2-3	NA	NA	TGTGCTAGTGGTTTGGGACTAGTGGCAGATACGCAGTATTTT	CASGLGLVADTQYF
TRBV6-5	TRBJ1-5	NA	NA	TGTGCCAGCAGCCCACAGCAGAGCAATCAGCCCCAGCATTTT	CASSPQQSNQPQHF
TRBV4-3	TRBJ1-2	NA	NA	TGCGCCAGCAGCCAAGAATTCGGGTATGGCTACACCTTC	CASSQEFGYGYTF
TRBV6-5	TRBJ1-3	NA	NA	TGTGCCAGCAGTTACTCGCAGGGGCTAAGAAACACCATATATTTT	CASSYSQGLRNTIYF
TRBV11-3	TRBJ2-2	TRBD2	NA	TGTGCCAGCACCTGGGGGGGAACCGGGGAGCTGTTTTTT	CASTWGGTGELFF
TRBV6-6	TRBJ2-5	TRBD2	NA	TGTGCCAGCAGCTGGACTAGCGGGAAAGAGACCCAGTACTTC	CASSWTSGKETQYF
TRBV19	TRBJ2-1	NA	NA	TGTGCCAGTAGTATAGATCTCGGGCCCTACAATGAGCAGTTCTTC	CASSIDLGPYNEQFF
TRBV4-2	TRBJ2-7	NA	NA	TGTGCCAGCAGCCCCGGGGCCTACATATCTTCCTACGAGCAGTACTTC	CASSPGAYISSYEQYF
TRBV5-1	TRBJ2-3	TRBD2	NA	TGCGCCAGCAGCCCCACCGGGACTAGCGGTAGCACAGATACGCAGTATTTT	CASSPTGTSGSTDTQYF
TRBV27	TRBJ1-2	TRBD1	NA	TGTGCCAGCAGTTTATCGGCCGGACAGGGGGCTGTCGCCTACACCTTC	CASSLSAGQGAVAYTF
TRBV27	TRBJ2-7	TRBD2	once	TGTTCCAGCAGTCCCGGGACTAGCGGGAGCTACGAGCAGTACTTC	CSSSPGTSGSYEQYF
TRBV2	TRBJ2-7	NA	NA	TGTGCCAGCAGTGACCGAGGGACCTCCTACGAGCAGTACTTC	CASSDRGTSYEQYF
TRBV6-5	TRBJ1-3	NA	NA	TGTGCCAGCAGTTACTCGACTCTTGGCTCTGGAAACACCATATATTTT	CASSYSTLGSGNTIYF
TRBV20-1	TRBJ2-7	NA	NA	TGCAGTGCTGATAAGTTTTACGAGCAGTACTTC	CSADKFYEQYF